Each of the 12 T cell receptor beta chains below was sequenced from the same sample in a study of blood T cells in healthy people across ages. A second roughly 7 to 12 cycle PCR used barcoded and J-beta primers. A single record per CDR3 protein comes from TCRdb applying MiXCR to the 5' RACE reads. Of fewer than 950,000 distinct CDR3 sequences listed, 53% were seen once; the top ten hold 41%. Sequences were obtained from blood. The receptors originated from a man older than 75 in good health.

V is TRBV4-2 and J is TRBJ2-7, with D possibly being TRBD2 (6 bases). V gave up 0 bases and J gave up 3 bases, with 12 bases separating them. The CDR3 totals 15 residues. Per the germline V gene, CDR1 is LGHNA and CDR2 is YNFKEQ. CDR3 DNA sequence: TGTGCCAGCAGCCAAGATGTGGGACTCCTCTACGAGCAGTACTTC. Translation: CASSQDVGLLYEQYF.

This clonotype turned up a few times. The gene calls are TRBV20-1 and TRBJ2-1; D is possibly TRBD2 (6 bases). Germline-derived CDR1 and CDR2 are DFQATT and SNEGSKA (reference sequence). The CDR3 runs 13 residues. V gave up 2 bases and J gave up 8 bases, with 13 bases separating them. CDR3 DNA sequence: TGCAGTGCTAGACCCCCCGGAGGGGATGAGCAGTTCTTC. It is translated as CSARPPGGDEQFF.

This sequence joins TRBV20-1 and TRBJ1-6, with D maybe TRBD1 (5 bases). Between the trimmed V and J ends, which lost 5 bases and 5 bases, there was a span of 16 bases. The CDR3 is 15 residues long. The germline V gene has CDR1 DFQATT and CDR2 SNEGSKA (reference sequence). The DNA of the CDR3 is TGCAGTGCTGTCCGCCGGGACGGTGATAATTCACCCCTCCACTTT. Translation: CSAVRRDGDNSPLHF.

The chain combines TRBV27 with TRBJ2-4; 8 bases map to TRBD2. J lost 0 bases, V lost 3 bases, and 13 bases had no gene match. Per germline, CDR1 MNHEY and CDR2 SMNVEV (reference sequence). This CDR3 spans 19 amino acids. As DNA, the CDR3 is TGTGCCAGCAGTTTTCGGAGCGGGAGCTCAGCACTAGCCAAAAACATTCAGTACTTC. It encodes CASSFRSGSSALAKNIQYF.

V is TRBV20-1 and J is TRBJ2-1, with 9 bases matching TRBD1. There are 14 residues in the CDR3. Germline CDR1 is DFQATT and CDR2 is SNEGSKA (reference sequence). Trimming at V came to 1 base and at J to 6 bases, leaving 4 bases not matched to a gene. CDR3 region: CSARAGDRVNEQFF. The DNA for the CDR3 is TGCAGTGCTAGAGCAGGGGACAGGGTCAATGAGCAGTTCTTC.

The V gene is TRBV7-2, the J gene TRBJ2-7, with 8 bases aligning to TRBD2. V was clipped by 5 bases and J by 7 bases; unmatched bases: 19. From germline, CDR1 is SGHTA and CDR2 FQGNSA. The CDR3 is made up of 17 amino acids. The CDR3 nucleotides read TGTGCCAGCAGCCCCCAAAAAGGCGGGAGGCACCCCGGGGAGCAGTACTTC. Translation: CASSPQKGGRHPGEQYF.

This clonotype came up a few times. V usage is TRBV20-1 and J usage is TRBJ2-7; 7 bases match TRBD2. The J segment lost 6 bases and the V segment lost 2 bases, leaving 7 bases of the junction unmatched. The germline V gene encodes CDR1 DFQATT and CDR2 SNEGSKA (reference sequence). The CDR3 sequence is 13 residues long. The CDR3 protein is CSARSGTTGEQYF. For the CDR3, the DNA is TGCAGTGCTAGATCCGGGACTACGGGCGAGCAGTACTTC.

The rearrangement links TRBV27 to TRBJ1-1, with D unclear. Germline V CDR1 and CDR2: MNHEY, SMNVEV (reference sequence). V was trimmed by 3 bases and J by 0 bases, leaving 8 bases between them. This CDR3 region has 14 residues. In nucleotides, the CDR3 is TGTGCCAGCAGTTTTCAAGGATTGAACACTGAAGCTTTCTTT. As protein: CASSFQGLNTEAFF.

The chain uses TRBV12-3 or TRBV12-4 and TRBJ2-1; D gene ambiguous. The CDR3 is 15 residues long. The ends were cut back, 5 bases at V and 3 bases at J, with 14 bases in the middle. In DNA form, the CDR3 reads TGTGCCAGCAGTCCGTCCATCCCCGGCTACAATGAGCAGTTCTTC. This translates into CASSPSIPGYNEQFF.

The V call is TRBV13, the J call TRBJ2-7; D is ambiguous. V lost 5 bases to trimming and J lost 1 base, with 15 bases between them. CDR1 and CDR2 (germline): PRHDT, FYEKMQ (reference sequence). The CDR3 is 15 amino acids. The CDR3 sequence is CASSPPSLDSYEQYF. The CDR3 DNA reads as TGTGCCAGCAGCCCTCCATCCTTAGATTCCTACGAGCAGTACTTC.

This clonotype appeared a single time. Here the CDR3 reads CSATSEELAGGHSSYNEQFF. Here the CDR3 DNA reads TGCAGTGCCACTTCAGAAGAACTAGCGGGAGGCCACAGCTCCTACAATGAGCAGTTCTTC. The genes are TRBV20-1 and TRBJ2-1; 12 bases are a match to TRBD2. J was trimmed by 0 bases and V by 6 bases; bases with no gene match: 18. CDR1 DFQATT and CDR2 SNEGSKA come from the germline V gene (reference sequence). The CDR3 consists of 20 residues.

This clonotype was recorded a few times. The chain links TRBV27 to TRBJ2-5; 10 positions match TRBD1. The J call may be faulty, since TRBJ2-7 better matches the DNA end. Germline V gene lookup returns CDR1 MNHEY and CDR2 SMNVEV (reference sequence). The CDR3 spans 15 residues. The CDR3 sequence: CASSPYRDRGHEQYF. DNA for the CDR3: TGTGCCAGCAGTCCTTACCGGGACAGGGGCCACGAGCAGTACTTC.